Listed below are T cell receptor beta chains from one sample, sequenced in a study. In TCRdb, the 5' RACE reads were re-called with MiXCR into one record per CDR3 protein. The sample contains under 35,000 distinct CDR3 sequences, roughly 24% of which appear only once. The sample taken for sequencing was naive CD4+ T cells sorted from a lymph node. These TCRs come from a female donor with breast cancer. Both conserved end residues are part of each CDR3. Each record gives: V gene, CDR3 protein.

TRBV6-5	CASSPWTALNTEAFF
TRBV7-9	CASSPRLGQPEAQYF
TRBV7-8	CASSLVGRGRRNYGYTF
TRBV24-1	CATRGLGTGLEETQYF
TRBV6-5	CATRGGTGELFF
TRBV6-1	CASSDIAGTNTGELFF
TRBV5-1	CASSLAQRGDSTDTQYF
TRBV5-1	CASSSMQTGGTEAFF
TRBV5-1	CASKLDVRTEAFF
TRBV7-3	CASSYYGGTGELFF
TRBV20-1	CSARGEGRDTQYF
TRBV5-6	CASSFVTDTQYF
TRBV24-1	CATFDSNEQFF
TRBV6-6	CASSPPGQGYEQYF